These T cell receptor beta chains were read from a single sample in a study of blood T cell repertoires in COVID-19. The data were produced by immunoSEQ multiplex PCR, yet TCRdb's version contains in-frame clones alone and is incomplete. The sample has roughly 88,000 clones, 85% to 95% seen once. The sequenced material came from peripheral blood. All receptors come from a woman between 45 and 60 years old in a cohort sampled during active COVID-19. Both conserved end residues are part of each CDR3. Each record gives: D gene, clone size, V gene, J gene, CDR3 DNA, CDR3 protein. A D gene is named only where the DNA matches it firmly. Size is stated for part of the rows, as once, few or many counts, or as a class when the clone is expanded.

>-|-|TRBV28|TRBJ2-7
TGTGCCAGCAGTTTCCTGATAGCCTACGAGCAGTACTTC
CASSFLIAYEQYF
>-|-|TRBV7-3|TRBJ2-2
TGTGCCAGCAGCGGGGCGACGAACACCGGGGAGCTGTTTTTT
CASSGATNTGELFF
>-|-|TRBV7-2|TRBJ1-2
TGTGCCAGCAGCTACATGTCCAACTATGGCTACACCTTC
CASSYMSNYGYTF
>TRBD1|once|TRBV5-1|TRBJ2-7
TGCGCCAGCAGGAGGGACAGGGGACAAGGCTACGAGCAGTACTTC
CASRRDRGQGYEQYF
>-|-|TRBV4-1|TRBJ1-2
TGCGCCAGCAGCCAAGATCCCAGGGTCTACACCTTC
CASSQDPRVYTF
>TRBD1|once|TRBV6-1|TRBJ1-5
TGTGCCAGCAGTGAAGAGTCGGGGGACAGGGAGACGGGCAATCAGCCCCAGCATTTT
CASSEESGDRETGNQPQHF
>-|-|TRBV15|TRBJ1-5
TGTGCCACCAGCAGAGACAGGCACAGGAATCAGCCCCAGCATTTT
CATSRDRHRNQPQHF
>-|-|TRBV5-1|TRBJ2-3
TGCGCCAGCAGCTTAGCGGCCACAGATACGCAGTATTTT
CASSLAATDTQYF
>-|-|TRBV5-1|TRBJ1-1
TGCGCCAGCAGCCCTGGTACGGTGAACACTGAAGCTTTCTTT
CASSPGTVNTEAFF
>TRBD1|-|TRBV19|TRBJ1-1
TGTGCCAGTAGTGAAGGACAGGGGGCGGTCACTGAAGCTTTCTTT
CASSEGQGAVTEAFF
>-|-|TRBV21-1|TRBJ2-5
TGTGCCAGCAGCAAAGAAAAGCTCCGGGACACAGTCGAGACCCAGTACTTC
CASSKEKLRDTVETQYF
>TRBD1|-|TRBV24-1|TRBJ1-5
TGTGCCACCAGTGATACCGGACAGGGCGGGCAGCCCCAGCATTTT
CATSDTGQGGQPQHF
>-|-|TRBV24-1|TRBJ2-7
TGTGCCACCAGTGAAAGAACCGCGTACGAGCAGTACTTC
CATSERTAYEQYF
>TRBD1|-|TRBV7-9|TRBJ1-1
TGTGCCACCGTAAGGGCCGGGACAGGGGGCGCGTGGGGCACTGAAGCTTTCTTT
CATVRAGTGGAWGTEAFF
>TRBD2|-|TRBV7-3|TRBJ2-1
TGTGCCAGCAGCTTAAGTTCTAGCGGCAATGAGCAGTTCTTC
CASSLSSSGNEQFF
>-|-|TRBV15|TRBJ1-2
TGTGCCACCAGCAGAGATCAGCAGGGCCTCTATGGCTACACCTTC
CATSRDQQGLYGYTF
>TRBD2|-|TRBV7-9|TRBJ2-7
TGTGCCAGCACAGGGCTAGCGGGAGTCCACGAGCAGTACTTC
CASTGLAGVHEQYF
>-|-|TRBV25-1|TRBJ2-7
TGTGCCAGCAGGGGAGCAGCGTCCTACGAGCAGTACTTC
CASRGAASYEQYF
>-|-|TRBV5-4|TRBJ1-1
TGTGCCAGCAGCTTTCAGGGAAACACTGAAGCTTTCTTT
CASSFQGNTEAFF
>-|-|TRBV4-1|TRBJ2-7
TGCGCCAGCAGCCAAGTCCTCGGGGTTGGCTCCTACGAGCAGTACTTC
CASSQVLGVGSYEQYF
>-|-|TRBV6-5|TRBJ2-7
TGTGCCAGCAGTTACTCGGCGGGTAATTACGAGCAGTACTTC
CASSYSAGNYEQYF
>-|-|TRBV6-1|TRBJ1-2
TGTGCCAGCAGTGAAATAGAGGCCAGCTTCTACACCTTC
CASSEIEASFYTF
>-|-|TRBV7-2|TRBJ2-3
TGTGCCAGCAGCTGGAAGACCTCAGGGACAGATACGCAGTATTTT
CASSWKTSGTDTQYF
>TRBD2|once|TRBV7-8|TRBJ2-7
TGTGCCAGTACTAGCGGGGGGGCCGTCGGGGCCTACGAGCAGTACTTC
CASTSGGAVGAYEQYF
>-|-|TRBV28|TRBJ2-7
TGTGCCAGCGTCAACCAGTCCCCCTACGAGCAGTACTTC
CASVNQSPYEQYF
>-|-|TRBV21-1|TRBJ2-7
TGTGCCAGCAGCAAGAACCGGGACAGCGATTCATACAGGAGGTACTTC
CASSKNRDSDSYRRYF